Sequencing of this T cell receptor beta chain was carried out in a study of human T cells and chemical hapten exposure. Overall study results and limits: All donors were alopecia patients, so their immunity may differ from that of healthy people. Expanded TCRs grouped into significantly more large CDR3 similarity clusters than controls produced.

Library preparation tagged each individual cDNA molecule with a unique molecular identifier. A single record per CDR3 protein comes from TCRdb applying MiXCR to the RACE reads. The data show 180,000 or so distinct CDR3 sequences, with more than 20% seen just once and 6% to 8% held by the top ten. Time point meaning: patch test 1, 2 weeks after DPC sensitization. As to treatment: therapeutic diphenylcyclopropenone sensitization with weekly scalp DPC. Alopecia patients between 18 and 70 years old and suitable for DPC were used as donors. The sample holds a few counts of this clonotype. Its antigen remains unidentified. This CDR3 region has 13 residues. Germline assignment: CDR1 SGHDT and CDR2 YYEEEE. V dropped 0 bases and J dropped 4 bases, with 7 bases sitting between them.

The origin of this receptor is a woman aged 50 to 60 with alopecia areata. Some clones in this sample may be carry-over from other donors' samples. This chain joins TRBV5-6 and TRBJ1-1; unclear D gene. The sequenced sample was whole blood, obtained in connection with sensitization to the hapten diphenylcyclopropenone (DPC). The DNA of the CDR3 is TGTGCCAGCAGCTTGGGGGCGGGCACTGAAGCTTTCTTT. It codes for CASSLGAGTEAFF.